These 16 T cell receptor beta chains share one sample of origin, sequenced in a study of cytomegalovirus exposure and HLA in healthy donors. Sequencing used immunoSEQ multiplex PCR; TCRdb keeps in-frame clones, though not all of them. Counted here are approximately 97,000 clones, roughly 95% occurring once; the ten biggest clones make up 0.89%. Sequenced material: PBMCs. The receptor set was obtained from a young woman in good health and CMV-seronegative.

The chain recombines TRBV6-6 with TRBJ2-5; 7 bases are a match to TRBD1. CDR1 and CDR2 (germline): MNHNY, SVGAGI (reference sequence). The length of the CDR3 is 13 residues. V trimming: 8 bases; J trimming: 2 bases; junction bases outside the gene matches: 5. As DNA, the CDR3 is TGTGCCAGCGGGGGACAGTCTCAAGAGACCCAGTACTTC. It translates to CASGGQSQETQYF.

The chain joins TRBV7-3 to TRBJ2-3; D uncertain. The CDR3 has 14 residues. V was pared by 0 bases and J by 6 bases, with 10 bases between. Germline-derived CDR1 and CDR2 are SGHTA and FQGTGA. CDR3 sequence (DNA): TGTGCCAGCAGCTTAACGTACCTCCAGGATACGCAGTATTTT. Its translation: CASSLTYLQDTQYF.

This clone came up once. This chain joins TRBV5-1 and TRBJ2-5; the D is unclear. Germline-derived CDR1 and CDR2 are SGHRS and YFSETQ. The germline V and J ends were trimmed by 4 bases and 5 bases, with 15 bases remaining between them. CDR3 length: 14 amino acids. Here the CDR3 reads CASSRTNPRETQYF. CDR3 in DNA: TGCGCCAGCAGCCGCACGAACCCACGGGAGACCCAGTACTTC.

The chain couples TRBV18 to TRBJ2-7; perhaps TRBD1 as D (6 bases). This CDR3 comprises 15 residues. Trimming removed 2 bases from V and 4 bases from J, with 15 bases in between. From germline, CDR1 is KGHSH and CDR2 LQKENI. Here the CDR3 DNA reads TGTGCCAGCTCACCAGGGACATCCGCCGGTTACGAGCAGTACTTC. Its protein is CASSPGTSAGYEQYF. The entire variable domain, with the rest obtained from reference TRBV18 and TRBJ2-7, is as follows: NAGVMQNPRHLVRRRGQEARLRCSPMKGHSHVYWYRQLPEEGLKFMVYLQKENIIDESGMPKERFSAEFPKEGPSILRIQQVVRGDSAAYFCASSPGTSAGYEQYFGPGTRLTVT.

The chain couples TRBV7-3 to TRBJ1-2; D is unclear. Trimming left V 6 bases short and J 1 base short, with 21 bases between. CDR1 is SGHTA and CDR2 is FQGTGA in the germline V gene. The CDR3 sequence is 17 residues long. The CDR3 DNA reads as TGTGCCAGCAGACCGTTACGGGGAGGTGAGGGTAACTATGGCTACACCTTC. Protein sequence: CASRPLRGGEGNYGYTF. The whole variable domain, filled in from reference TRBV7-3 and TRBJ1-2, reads GAGVSQTPSNKVTEKGKYVELRCDPISGHTALYWYRQSLGQGPEFLIYFQGTGAADDSGLPNDRFFAVRPEGSVSTLKIQRTERGDSAVYLCASRPLRGGEGNYGYTFGSGTRLTVV.

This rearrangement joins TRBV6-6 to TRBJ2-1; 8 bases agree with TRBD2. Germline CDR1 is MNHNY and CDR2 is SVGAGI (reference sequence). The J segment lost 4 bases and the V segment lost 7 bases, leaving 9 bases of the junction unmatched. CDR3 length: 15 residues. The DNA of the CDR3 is TGTGCCAGCATCCCGGGGGGGCAGGAGTACAATGAGCAGTTCTTC. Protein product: CASIPGGQEYNEQFF.

The CDR3 nucleotides are TGTGCCAGCAGTGAAGCGGTTGGCAGTACCTACAATGAGCAGTTCTTC. Residues: CASSEAVGSTYNEQFF. The chain couples TRBV2 to TRBJ2-1; D uncertain. Deletions cut 0 bases from V and 2 bases from J, with 11 bases between. Germline V gene data show CDR1 as SNHLY and CDR2 as FYNNEI. The CDR3 has 16 amino acids.

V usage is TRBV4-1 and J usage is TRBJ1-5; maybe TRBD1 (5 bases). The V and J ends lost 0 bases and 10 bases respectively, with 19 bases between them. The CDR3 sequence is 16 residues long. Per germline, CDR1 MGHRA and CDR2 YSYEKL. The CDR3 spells CASSQDIQGGNLPQHF. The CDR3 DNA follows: TGCGCCAGCAGCCAAGACATCCAGGGTGGGAATCTCCCCCAGCATTTT.

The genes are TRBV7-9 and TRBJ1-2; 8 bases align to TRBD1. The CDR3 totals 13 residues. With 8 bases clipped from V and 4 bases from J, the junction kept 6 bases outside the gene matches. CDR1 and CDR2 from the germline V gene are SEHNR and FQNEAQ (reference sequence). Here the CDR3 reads CASSQGAIYGYTF. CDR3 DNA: TGTGCCAGCTCCCAGGGGGCTATCTATGGCTACACCTTC.

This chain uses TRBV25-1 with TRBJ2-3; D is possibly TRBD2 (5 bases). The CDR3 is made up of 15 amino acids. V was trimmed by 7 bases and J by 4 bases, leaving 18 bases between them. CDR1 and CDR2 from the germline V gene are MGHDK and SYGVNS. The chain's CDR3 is CASTDARDGADTQYF. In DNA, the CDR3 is TGTGCCAGCACGGACGCCCGGGATGGAGCAGATACGCAGTATTTT.

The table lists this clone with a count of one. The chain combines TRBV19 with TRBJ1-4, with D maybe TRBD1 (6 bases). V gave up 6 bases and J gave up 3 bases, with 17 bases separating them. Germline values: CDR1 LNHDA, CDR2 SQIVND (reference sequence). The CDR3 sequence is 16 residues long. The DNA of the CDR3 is TGTGCCAGTAGATCAATAACACAGGGACCTAATGAAAAACTGTTTTTT. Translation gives CASRSITQGPNEKLFF.

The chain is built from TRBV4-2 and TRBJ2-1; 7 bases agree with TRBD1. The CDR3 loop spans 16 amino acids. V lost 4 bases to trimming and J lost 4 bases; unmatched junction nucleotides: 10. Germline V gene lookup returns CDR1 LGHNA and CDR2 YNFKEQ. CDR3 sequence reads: CASSPGTGTVYNEQFF. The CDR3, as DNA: TGTGCCAGCAGCCCAGGGACCGGGACAGTTTACAATGAGCAGTTCTTC.

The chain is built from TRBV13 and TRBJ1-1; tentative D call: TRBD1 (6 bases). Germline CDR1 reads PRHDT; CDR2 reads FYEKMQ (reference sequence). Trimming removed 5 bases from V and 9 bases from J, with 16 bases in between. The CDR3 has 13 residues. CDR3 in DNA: TGTGCCAGCAGCGCCATTCTCAGGGGCCAAGCTTTCTTT. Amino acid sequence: CASSAILRGQAFF.

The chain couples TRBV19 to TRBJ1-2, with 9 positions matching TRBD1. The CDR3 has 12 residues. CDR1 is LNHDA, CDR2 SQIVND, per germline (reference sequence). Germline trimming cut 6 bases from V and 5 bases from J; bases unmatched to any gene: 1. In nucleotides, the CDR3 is TGTGCCAGTAGGGGACAGGGATATGGCTACACCTTC. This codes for CASRGQGYGYTF.

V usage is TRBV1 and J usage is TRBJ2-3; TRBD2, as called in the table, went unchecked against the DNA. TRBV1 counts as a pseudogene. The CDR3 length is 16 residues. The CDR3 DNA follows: TGCACCAGCAGCCAAGTACCTAAGCGGGGAAGGCCGGGGCAGTATTTT. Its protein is CTSSQVPKRGRPGQYF.

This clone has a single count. This CDR3 is CSVAGGHGNYGYTF. CDR3 sequence (DNA): TGCAGCGTCGCCGGGGGGCACGGGAACTATGGCTACACCTTC. The J gene is TRBJ1-2, the V gene TRBV29-1, with TRBD1 as a possible D gene (6 bases). Trimming took 6 bases from V and 2 from J, leaving 16 bases between them. CDR3 size: 14 residues. In germline, CDR1 is SQVTM, CDR2 ANQGSEA.